The 3 T cell receptor beta chains presented below share a single source sample, sequenced in a study of T-cell reconstitution after alpha-beta-depleted transplantation in children. Researchers prepared the TCRbeta library using unique molecular identifiers, the study reports. MiXCR was run by TCRdb on the PCR reads, yielding one entry per CDR3 protein. The data hold 600,000 or so distinct CDR3 sequences, with 20% to 25% observed a single time. Sequencing was performed on PBMCs, mostly from graft donor cells, taken 360 days after TCRalphabeta/CD19-depleted stem cell transplant. All receptors come from a boy under two years old who had a stem cell transplant for acute myeloid leukemia, so the T cells may come from the graft donor.

This clonotype was detected ten times or more. The chain recombines TRBV20-1 with TRBJ2-5; no reliable D call. Trimming removed 5 bases from V and 5 bases from J, with 6 bases in between. CDR1 and CDR2 (germline): DFQATT, SNEGSKA (reference sequence). The CDR3 loop spans 10 amino acids. CDR3 protein: CSAGSETQYF. The CDR3 DNA is TGCAGTGCTGGAAGCGAGACCCAGTACTTC.

Only a few counts were recorded for this clonotype. The chain combines TRBV12-3 or TRBV12-4 with TRBJ1-1; the D is unclear. This CDR3 contains 16 residues. The V and J ends lost 3 bases and 0 bases respectively, with 14 bases between them. The CDR3: CASSFSVRFMNTEAFF. The DNA of the CDR3 is TGTGCCAGCAGTTTTTCAGTGAGGTTCATGAACACTGAAGCTTTCTTT.

This clonotype showed up just once. This may stem from a read error, because a much larger clone lies one nucleotide away. This chain's CDR3 is CASSPLWTGAVDTQYF. CDR3 nucleotides: TGTGCCAGCAGCCCACTCTGGACAGGAGCGGTGGATACGCAGTATTTT. The chain recombines TRBV11-2 with TRBJ2-3, with 7 bases fitting TRBD1. CDR1 and CDR2 from the germline V gene are SGHAT and FQNNGV. The CDR3 extends over 16 amino acids. V lost 5 bases and J lost 6; bases outside the gene matches: 14.